This is a list of T cell receptor beta chains from one sample in a study of neurological immune-mediated disorders. TCRdb itself ran the 5' RACE reads through MiXCR, one entry per CDR3 protein. In the table there are 70,000 to 95,000 distinct CDR3 sequences, approximately 17% of which are singletons. Sequenced material: PBMCs. These receptors were obtained from a woman between 40 and 50 years old in good health. The CDR3 runs from the conserved cysteine through the conserved F or W. The D gene is left open where the match is weak. Some rows have no size entry. The others give once, few or many, or a class for an expanded clone.

v_call: TRBV20-1; d_call: -; j_call: TRBJ1-3; clone_size: many; cdr3_aa: CSASERGSMGNTIYF; cdr3_nt: TGCAGTGCATCCGAACGGGGCTCTATGGGAAACACCATATATTTT
v_call: TRBV10-3; d_call: TRBD1; j_call: TRBJ2-1; clone_size: -; cdr3_aa: CAISSGQGNNEQFF; cdr3_nt: TGTGCCATCAGTTCCGGACAGGGTAACAATGAGCAGTTCTTC
v_call: TRBV10-3; d_call: -; j_call: TRBJ2-7; clone_size: many; cdr3_aa: CAISDWTLYEQYF; cdr3_nt: TGTGCCATCAGCGACTGGACTCTGTACGAGCAGTACTTC
v_call: TRBV7-8; d_call: -; j_call: TRBJ1-5; clone_size: many; cdr3_aa: CASSLSGDQPQHF; cdr3_nt: TGTGCCAGCAGCTTATCAGGGGATCAGCCCCAGCATTTT
v_call: TRBV13; d_call: -; j_call: TRBJ2-3; clone_size: many; cdr3_aa: CASSAGTLRAPGVPQYF; cdr3_nt: TGTGCCAGCAGCGCCGGGACTCTCCGGGCCCCGGGAGTGCCGCAGTATTTT
v_call: TRBV6-5; d_call: -; j_call: TRBJ1-2; clone_size: many; cdr3_aa: CASRETGRLNYGYTF; cdr3_nt: TGTGCCAGCAGAGAAACGGGACGGCTAAACTATGGCTACACCTTC
v_call: TRBV27; d_call: TRBD2; j_call: TRBJ2-1; clone_size: many; cdr3_aa: CASSPGTTSYNEQFF; cdr3_nt: TGTGCCAGCAGTCCCGGGACTACCTCCTACAATGAGCAGTTCTTC
v_call: TRBV20-1; d_call: -; j_call: TRBJ2-2; clone_size: few; cdr3_aa: CSAPSSYGGELFF; cdr3_nt: TGCAGTGCTCCGTCCAGCTACGGCGGGGAGCTGTTTTTT
v_call: TRBV10-3; d_call: TRBD1; j_call: TRBJ1-4; clone_size: many; cdr3_aa: CAIGQGMGEKLFF; cdr3_nt: TGTGCCATCGGACAGGGAATGGGTGAAAAACTGTTTTTT
v_call: TRBV7-2; d_call: TRBD1; j_call: TRBJ1-4; clone_size: many; cdr3_aa: CASSFNPGQGGKLFF; cdr3_nt: TGTGCCAGCAGCTTCAATCCGGGACAGGGGGGAAAACTGTTTTTT
v_call: TRBV10-1; d_call: TRBD1; j_call: TRBJ1-1; clone_size: -; cdr3_aa: CASSELPGQGYRTEAFF; cdr3_nt: TGCGCCAGCAGTGAGTTACCGGGACAGGGGTATCGAACTGAAGCTTTCTTT
v_call: TRBV20-1; d_call: -; j_call: TRBJ1-1; clone_size: many; cdr3_aa: CSAQTASNTEAFF; cdr3_nt: TGCAGTGCCCAGACAGCGTCAAACACTGAAGCTTTCTTT
v_call: TRBV9; d_call: TRBD2; j_call: TRBJ2-1; clone_size: -; cdr3_aa: CASSVASLAGAPGEQFF; cdr3_nt: TGTGCCAGCAGCGTAGCTTCCCTAGCGGGAGCGCCGGGGGAGCAGTTCTTC
v_call: TRBV5-1; d_call: -; j_call: TRBJ2-7; clone_size: many; cdr3_aa: CASSLTDSYEQYF; cdr3_nt: TGCGCCAGCAGCTTGACCGACAGCTACGAGCAGTACTTC
v_call: TRBV29-1; d_call: TRBD2; j_call: TRBJ2-1; clone_size: -; cdr3_aa: CSVPAGGTEDYNERF; cdr3_nt: TGCAGCGTTCCGGCCGGGGGGACCGAGGACTACAATGAGCGGTTC
v_call: TRBV7-2; d_call: TRBD2; j_call: TRBJ2-5; clone_size: many; cdr3_aa: CASSLEAGGRETQYF; cdr3_nt: TGTGCCAGCAGCTTAGAAGCGGGGGGGCGAGAGACCCAGTACTTC
v_call: TRBV20-1; d_call: TRBD1; j_call: TRBJ2-7; clone_size: few; cdr3_aa: CSASEGALGTYEQYF; cdr3_nt: TGCAGTGCTAGCGAGGGGGCGCTTGGCACCTACGAGCAGTACTTC
v_call: TRBV20-1; d_call: -; j_call: TRBJ2-3; clone_size: many; cdr3_aa: CSAPGGLVNTDTQYF; cdr3_nt: TGCAGTGCTCCCGGGGGACTCGTGAACACAGATACGCAGTATTTT
v_call: TRBV5-6; d_call: -; j_call: TRBJ2-3; clone_size: many; cdr3_aa: CASSPLEGPSTDTQYF; cdr3_nt: TGTGCCAGCAGCCCCCTTGAGGGGCCGAGCACAGATACGCAGTATTTT
v_call: TRBV24-1; d_call: -; j_call: TRBJ2-2; clone_size: many; cdr3_aa: CATTGLRTGELFF; cdr3_nt: TGTGCCACCACAGGTCTCAGAACCGGGGAGCTGTTTTTT
v_call: TRBV7-8; d_call: TRBD1; j_call: TRBJ2-2; clone_size: -; cdr3_aa: CASRGDRLNTGELFF; cdr3_nt: TGTGCCAGCAGGGGGGACAGGCTAAACACCGGGGAGCTGTTTTTT
v_call: TRBV28; d_call: -; j_call: TRBJ1-1; clone_size: many; cdr3_aa: CASSLGGEGTEAFF; cdr3_nt: TGTGCCAGCAGTTTGGGGGGGGAAGGCACTGAAGCTTTCTTT
v_call: TRBV5-1; d_call: -; j_call: TRBJ2-1; clone_size: once; cdr3_aa: CASSLDSRLAYNEQFF; cdr3_nt: TGCGCCAGCAGCTTGGATTCACGGCTAGCCTACAATGAGCAGTTCTTC
v_call: TRBV20-1; d_call: TRBD1; j_call: TRBJ2-3; clone_size: many; cdr3_aa: CSAPGQGAYRGPDTQYF; cdr3_nt: TGCAGTGCTCCCGGACAGGGGGCTTACCGGGGACCAGATACGCAGTATTTT
v_call: TRBV5-1; d_call: -; j_call: TRBJ1-6; clone_size: many; cdr3_aa: CASSREGLNSPLHF; cdr3_nt: TGCGCCAGCAGCAGAGAGGGTCTTAATTCACCCCTCCACTTT
v_call: TRBV6-5; d_call: -; j_call: TRBJ1-1; clone_size: many; cdr3_aa: CASSVGHPTSEAFF; cdr3_nt: TGTGCCAGCAGTGTGGGACACCCTACTTCTGAAGCTTTCTTT
v_call: TRBV18; d_call: TRBD2; j_call: TRBJ2-4; clone_size: many; cdr3_aa: CASSLIGTSGGLNIQYF; cdr3_nt: TGTGCCAGCTCACTTATCGGGACTAGCGGGGGCTTGAACATTCAGTACTTC
v_call: TRBV5-1; d_call: TRBD2; j_call: TRBJ2-5; clone_size: many; cdr3_aa: CASGASGGGQETQYF; cdr3_nt: TGCGCCAGCGGTGCCAGCGGGGGAGGGCAAGAGACCCAGTACTTC
v_call: TRBV7-9; d_call: -; j_call: TRBJ1-5; clone_size: -; cdr3_aa: CASSLSNQPQHF; cdr3_nt: TGTGCCAGCAGCTTAAGTAATCAGCCCCAGCATTTT
v_call: TRBV7-2; d_call: -; j_call: TRBJ1-1; clone_size: many; cdr3_aa: CASRGGSLNTEAFF; cdr3_nt: TGTGCCAGCAGGGGGGGCAGCTTGAACACTGAAGCTTTCTTT
v_call: TRBV7-8; d_call: TRBD1; j_call: TRBJ1-3; clone_size: -; cdr3_aa: CASSTTGGTGNTIYF; cdr3_nt: TGTGCCAGCAGCACTACAGGGGGAACTGGAAACACCATATATTTT
v_call: TRBV10-3; d_call: -; j_call: TRBJ1-2; clone_size: many; cdr3_aa: CAISEPGLDYGYTF; cdr3_nt: TGTGCCATCAGTGAGCCGGGACTCGACTATGGCTACACCTTC
v_call: TRBV5-1; d_call: TRBD2; j_call: TRBJ2-3; clone_size: -; cdr3_aa: CASSFAAGEKDTQYF; cdr3_nt: TGCGCCAGCAGCTTCGCCGCGGGAGAAAAAGATACGCAGTATTTT
v_call: TRBV6-1; d_call: TRBD1; j_call: TRBJ1-6; clone_size: many; cdr3_aa: CASSAWTGSSSPLHF; cdr3_nt: TGTGCCAGCAGTGCCTGGACAGGGAGTAGCTCACCCCTCCACTTT
v_call: TRBV5-1; d_call: -; j_call: TRBJ1-1; clone_size: many; cdr3_aa: CASNGQLNTEAFF; cdr3_nt: TGCGCCAGCAATGGACAGTTGAACACTGAAGCTTTCTTT
v_call: TRBV5-1; d_call: -; j_call: TRBJ1-5; clone_size: many; cdr3_aa: CASSLDGDSNQPQHF; cdr3_nt: TGCGCCAGCAGCTTGGACGGGGATAGCAATCAGCCCCAGCATTTT
v_call: TRBV20-1; d_call: -; j_call: TRBJ1-5; clone_size: -; cdr3_aa: CSARCNRHNQPQHF; cdr3_nt: TGCAGTGCTAGGTGTAACAGACACAATCAGCCCCAGCATTTT
v_call: TRBV12-3/TRBV12-4; d_call: -; j_call: TRBJ1-2; clone_size: many; cdr3_aa: CASSLEVLYGYTF; cdr3_nt: TGTGCCAGCAGTTTAGAGGTTCTGTATGGCTACACCTTC
v_call: TRBV7-2; d_call: TRBD1; j_call: TRBJ2-5; clone_size: -; cdr3_aa: CASSSGTGRETQYF; cdr3_nt: TGTGCCAGCAGCTCTGGGACAGGGAGGGAGACCCAGTACTTC
v_call: TRBV29-1; d_call: -; j_call: TRBJ2-5; clone_size: many; cdr3_aa: CSITQGPETQYF; cdr3_nt: TGCAGCATAACTCAGGGACCAGAGACCCAGTACTTC
v_call: TRBV21-1; d_call: -; j_call: TRBJ2-2; clone_size: many; cdr3_aa: CASRGGGPHCSPTGELFF; cdr3_nt: TGTGCCAGCAGGGGGGGGGGACCTCATTGTAGTCCCACCGGGGAGCTGTTTTTT
v_call: TRBV7-6; d_call: -; j_call: TRBJ2-5; clone_size: many; cdr3_aa: CASSLEEGQTQYF; cdr3_nt: TGTGCCAGCAGCTTAGAGGAGGGACAGACCCAGTACTTC
v_call: TRBV2; d_call: -; j_call: TRBJ2-6; clone_size: -; cdr3_aa: CASRPGASGANVLTF; cdr3_nt: TGTGCCAGCAGGCCGGGGGCCTCTGGGGCCAACGTCCTGACTTTC
v_call: TRBV7-2; d_call: -; j_call: TRBJ1-5; clone_size: many; cdr3_aa: CASSSAHRDNGWNSNQPQHF; cdr3_nt: TGTGCCAGCAGCTCGGCCCATCGGGACAACGGATGGAATAGCAATCAGCCCCAGCATTTT